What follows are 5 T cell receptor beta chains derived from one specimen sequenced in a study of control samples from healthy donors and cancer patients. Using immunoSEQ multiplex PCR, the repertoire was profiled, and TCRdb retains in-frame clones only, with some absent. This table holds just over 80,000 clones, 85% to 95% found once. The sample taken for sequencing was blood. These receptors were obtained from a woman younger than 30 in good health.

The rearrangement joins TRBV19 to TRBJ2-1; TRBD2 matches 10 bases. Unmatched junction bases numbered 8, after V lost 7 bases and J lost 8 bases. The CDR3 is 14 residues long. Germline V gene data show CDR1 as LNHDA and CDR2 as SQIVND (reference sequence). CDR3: CASKAGGPKDEQFF. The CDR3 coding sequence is TGTGCCAGTAAAGCGGGAGGGCCAAAGGATGAGCAGTTCTTC.

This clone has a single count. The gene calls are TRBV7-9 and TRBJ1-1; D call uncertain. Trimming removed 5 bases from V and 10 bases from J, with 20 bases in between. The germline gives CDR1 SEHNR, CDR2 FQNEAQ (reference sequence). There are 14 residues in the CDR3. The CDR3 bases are TGTGCCAGCAGCAAGGAGACCCAGGTAGGGCGAGCTTTCTTT. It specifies CASSKETQVGRAFF.

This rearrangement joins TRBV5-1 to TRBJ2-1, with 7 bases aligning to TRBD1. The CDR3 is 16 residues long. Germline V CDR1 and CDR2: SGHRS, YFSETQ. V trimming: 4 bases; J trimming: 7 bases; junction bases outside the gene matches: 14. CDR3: CASSVPTGSISNEQFF. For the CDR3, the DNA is TGCGCCAGCAGCGTTCCGACAGGGAGCATTTCTAATGAGCAGTTCTTC.

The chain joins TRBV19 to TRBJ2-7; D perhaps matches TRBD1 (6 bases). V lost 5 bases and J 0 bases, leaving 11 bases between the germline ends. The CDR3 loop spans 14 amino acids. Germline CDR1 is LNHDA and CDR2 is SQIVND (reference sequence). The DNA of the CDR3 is TGTGCCAGTAGTGAGTGGACAGACTCCTACGAGCAGTACTTC. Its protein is CASSEWTDSYEQYF.

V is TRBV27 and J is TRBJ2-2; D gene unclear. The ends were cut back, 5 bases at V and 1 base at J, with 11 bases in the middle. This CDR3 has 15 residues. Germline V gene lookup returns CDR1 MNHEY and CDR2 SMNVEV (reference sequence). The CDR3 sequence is CASSPRTVNTGELFF. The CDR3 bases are TGTGCCAGCAGTCCCAGGACGGTGAACACCGGGGAGCTGTTTTTT.